One sample yielded the 10 T cell receptor beta chains listed below, sequenced in a study of Tregs in tolerant kidney transplant recipients. Produced via immunoSEQ multiplex PCR; TCRdb's table is partial and in-frame only. The sample lists roughly 18,000 clones, roughly four fifths seen once, with around 2.5% in the top ten. Sequenced material: Tregs from blood. The receptors here all came from a human donor in good health.

This clone was picked up a small number of times. This chain links TRBV9 with TRBJ2-1, with D possibly matching TRBD2 (7 bases). Germline CDR1 is SGDLS and CDR2 is YYNGEE. CDR3 length equals 15 residues. Trimming took 2 bases from V and 5 from J, leaving 14 bases between them. CDR3 nucleotide sequence: TGTGCCAGCAGCGTCACGGCGGGGGCTGACAATGAGCAGTTCTTC. It encodes CASSVTAGADNEQFF.

The chain uses TRBV7-2 and TRBJ2-3; D gene unclear. Germline loops: CDR1 SGHTA, CDR2 FQGNSA. This CDR3 contains 13 residues. Between the trimmed V and J ends, which lost 3 bases and 4 bases, there was a span of 8 bases. The CDR3 DNA is TGTGCCAGCAGCTTCGTCCCCCCAGATACGCAGTATTTT. This encodes CASSFVPPDTQYF.

The rearrangement links TRBV5-3 to TRBJ1-2, with TRBD1 matching 8 bases. TRBV5-3 qualifies as an ORF whose function is uncertain. The CDR3 has 15 residues. V dropped 4 bases and J dropped 4; count of bases not matched to a gene: 9. The CDR3 spells CARSRDRLILYGYTF. CDR3 DNA sequence: TGTGCCAGAAGCCGGGACAGGCTAATTCTCTATGGCTACACCTTC.

V is TRBV14 and J is TRBJ1-2; D unclear. Germline assignment: CDR1 SGHDN and CDR2 FVKESK. V was trimmed by 4 bases and J by 0 bases, leaving 12 bases between them. This CDR3 is 15 amino acids long. CDR3 region: CASSRFDMTNYGYTF. CDR3 DNA sequence: TGTGCCAGCAGCCGCTTCGACATGACTAACTATGGCTACACCTTC.

The chain has TRBV6-6 and TRBJ1-2; perhaps TRBD1 as D (5 bases). V lost 2 bases and J lost 3, with 7 bases in between. CDR3 length: 13 residues. The germline CDR1 and CDR2 sequences are MNHNY and SVGAGI (reference sequence). For the CDR3, the DNA is TGTGCCAGCAGTTACGGGGCGTACTATGGCTACACCTTC. Translating gives CASSYGAYYGYTF.

The chain links TRBV21-1 to TRBJ2-7; TRBD1 reflects the table's D call only, with no check against the DNA. TRBV21-1 is recorded as a pseudogene. The CDR3 contains 14 residues. The CDR3 DNA follows: TGTGCCAGCAGCCCCCGGGACAGGGCCTACGAGCAGTACTTC. Residues: CASSPRDRAYEQYF.

The V call is TRBV19, the J call TRBJ1-1; no firm D call. There are 17 residues in the CDR3. V was trimmed by 0 bases and J by 0 bases, leaving 14 bases between them. In germline, CDR1 is LNHDA, CDR2 SQIVND (reference sequence). CDR3 bases: TGTGCCAGTAGTATAGAAGTGCGAGGATGGGTGAACACTGAAGCTTTCTTT. This gives the protein CASSIEVRGWVNTEAFF.

The chain employs TRBV30 and TRBJ2-3; D remains unclear. CDR1 is GTSNPN and CDR2 is SVGIG in the germline V gene (reference sequence). Trimming removed 0 bases from V and 6 bases from J, with 7 bases in between. This CDR3 has 12 residues. CDR3 sequence reads: CAWSVVADTQYF. CDR3 DNA: TGTGCCTGGAGTGTAGTTGCGGATACGCAGTATTTT.

This clone was seen a handful of times. This chain uses TRBV21-1 with TRBJ1-3; no DNA check was done on the table's D call, TRBD1. TRBV21-1 has pseudogene status. The CDR3 is 15 amino acids. CDR3 loop: CASSKQAGAGNTIYF. Here the CDR3 DNA reads TGTGCCAGCAGCAAACAGGCAGGGGCTGGAAACACCATATATTTT.

This chain joins TRBV28 and TRBJ1-4; TRBD1 is a possible D gene (5 bases). Germline-derived CDR1 and CDR2 are MDHEN and SYDVKM. V gave up 1 base and J gave up 8 bases, with 17 bases separating them. The CDR3 extends over 16 amino acids. DNA for the CDR3: TGTGCCAGCAGTTTATCGTCCTTGGGGGTTAGGGAAAAACTGTTTTTT. This translates into CASSLSSLGVREKLFF.